This TCR beta chain was observed in a study of early T cells in non-severe SARS-CoV-2 infection. Each CDR3 protein gets one entry after TCRdb re-called the 5' RACE reads with MiXCR. Of roughly 70,000 distinct CDR3 sequences listed, around 21% are singletons. Between the trimmed V and J ends, which lost 1 base and 1 base, there was a span of 7 bases. Germline V gives CDR1 LGHDT, CDR2 YNNKEL (reference sequence). CDR3 length: 14 amino acids. The receptor comes from an adult who was a healthcare worker with PCR-confirmed SARS-CoV-2 infection or an uninfected control (not recorded which). Sequencing used whole blood, obtained at baseline. The chain combines TRBV3-1 with TRBJ1-1; D gene uncertain. The CDR3 region has the DNA TGTGCCAGCAGCCAAGGCGAGGGGAACACTGAAGCTTTCTTT. This encodes CASSQGEGNTEAFF.